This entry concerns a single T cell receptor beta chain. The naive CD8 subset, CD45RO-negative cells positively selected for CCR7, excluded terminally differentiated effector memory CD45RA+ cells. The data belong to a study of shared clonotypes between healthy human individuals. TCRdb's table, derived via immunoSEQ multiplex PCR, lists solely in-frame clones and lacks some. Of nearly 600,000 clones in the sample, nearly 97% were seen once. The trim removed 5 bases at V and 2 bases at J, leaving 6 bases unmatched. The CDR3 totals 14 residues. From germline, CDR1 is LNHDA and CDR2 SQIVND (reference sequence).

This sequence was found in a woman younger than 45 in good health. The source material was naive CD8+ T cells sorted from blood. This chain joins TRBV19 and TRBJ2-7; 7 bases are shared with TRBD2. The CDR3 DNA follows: TGTGCCAGTAGTGGCCGAAGCGGGACCTACGAGCAGTACTTC. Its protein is CASSGRSGTYEQYF.